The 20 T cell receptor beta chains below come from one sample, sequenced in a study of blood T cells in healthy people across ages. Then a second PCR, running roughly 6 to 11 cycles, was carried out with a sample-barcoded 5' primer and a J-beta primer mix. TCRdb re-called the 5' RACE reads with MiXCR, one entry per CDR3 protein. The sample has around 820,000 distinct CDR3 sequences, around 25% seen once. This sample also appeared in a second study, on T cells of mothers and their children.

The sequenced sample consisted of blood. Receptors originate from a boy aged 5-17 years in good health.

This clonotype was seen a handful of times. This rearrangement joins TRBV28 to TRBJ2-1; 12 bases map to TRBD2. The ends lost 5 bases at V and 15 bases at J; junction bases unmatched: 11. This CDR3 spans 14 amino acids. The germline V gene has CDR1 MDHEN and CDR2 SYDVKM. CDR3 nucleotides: TGTGCCAGCAGTCCAAACGGACTAGCGGGAATTCCGTTCTTC. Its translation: CASSPNGLAGIPFF.

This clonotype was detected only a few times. The CDR3 sequence is CSARDGLNEKLFF. Here the CDR3 DNA reads TGCAGTGCTAGGGACGGACTAAATGAAAAACTGTTTTTT. The V call is TRBV20-1, the J call TRBJ1-4, with D uncertain. The germline V and J ends were trimmed by 3 bases and 5 bases, with 10 bases remaining between them. Germline V lookup: CDR1 DFQATT, CDR2 SNEGSKA (reference sequence). This CDR3 region has 13 residues.

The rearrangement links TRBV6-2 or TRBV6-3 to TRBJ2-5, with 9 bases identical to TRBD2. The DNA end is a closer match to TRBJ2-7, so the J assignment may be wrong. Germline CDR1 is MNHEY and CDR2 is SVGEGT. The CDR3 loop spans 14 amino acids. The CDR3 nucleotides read TGTGCCAGCACCCGCCTAGCGGGAACCTACGAGCAGTACTTC. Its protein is CASTRLAGTYEQYF.

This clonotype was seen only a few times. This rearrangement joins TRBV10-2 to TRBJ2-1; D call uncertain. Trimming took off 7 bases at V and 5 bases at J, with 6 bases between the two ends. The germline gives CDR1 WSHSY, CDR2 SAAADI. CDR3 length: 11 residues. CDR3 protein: CASKENNEQFF. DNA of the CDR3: TGCGCCAGCAAGGAGAACAATGAGCAGTTCTTC.

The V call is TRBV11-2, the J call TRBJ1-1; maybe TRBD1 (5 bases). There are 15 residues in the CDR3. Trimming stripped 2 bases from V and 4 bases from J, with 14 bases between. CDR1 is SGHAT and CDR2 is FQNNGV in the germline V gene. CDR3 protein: CASSLSTGVGTEAFF. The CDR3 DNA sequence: TGTGCCAGCAGCTTATCTACGGGGGTGGGCACTGAAGCTTTCTTT. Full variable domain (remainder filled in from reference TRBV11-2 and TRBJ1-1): EAGVAQSPRYKIIEKRQSVAFWCNPISGHATLYWYQQILGQGPKLLIQFQNNGVVDDSQLPKDRFSAERLKGVDSTLKIQPAKLEDSAVYLCASSLSTGVGTEAFFGQGTRLTVV.

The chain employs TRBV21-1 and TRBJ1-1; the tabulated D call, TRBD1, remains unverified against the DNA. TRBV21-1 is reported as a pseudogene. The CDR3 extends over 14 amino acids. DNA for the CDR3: TGTGCCAGCAACACCAAATCAGGGGCTGAAGGGGCTTTCTTT. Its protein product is CASNTKSGAEGAFF.

The CDR3 sequence: CAISEAGSTDTQYF. CDR3 nucleotides: TGTGCCATCAGTGAAGCGGGGAGCACAGATACGCAGTATTTT. The chain links TRBV10-3 to TRBJ2-3; TRBD2 matches 7 bases. V lost 3 bases and J lost 0; bases outside the gene matches: 0. Looked up from germline, CDR1 is ENHRY and CDR2 is SYGVKD. CDR3 length equals 14 residues.

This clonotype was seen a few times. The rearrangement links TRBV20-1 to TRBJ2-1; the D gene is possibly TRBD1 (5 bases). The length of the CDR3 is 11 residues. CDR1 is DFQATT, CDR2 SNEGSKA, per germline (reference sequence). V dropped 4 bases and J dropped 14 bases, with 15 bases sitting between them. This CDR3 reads CSAITLGAEFF. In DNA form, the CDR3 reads TGCAGTGCTATTACGCTTGGGGCGGAGTTCTTC.

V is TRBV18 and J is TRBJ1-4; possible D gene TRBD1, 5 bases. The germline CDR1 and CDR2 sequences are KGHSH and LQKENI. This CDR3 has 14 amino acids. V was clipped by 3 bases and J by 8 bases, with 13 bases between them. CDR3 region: CASSPRDSREKLFF. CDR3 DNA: TGTGCCAGCTCACCTCGTGACAGTAGGGAAAAACTGTTTTTT.

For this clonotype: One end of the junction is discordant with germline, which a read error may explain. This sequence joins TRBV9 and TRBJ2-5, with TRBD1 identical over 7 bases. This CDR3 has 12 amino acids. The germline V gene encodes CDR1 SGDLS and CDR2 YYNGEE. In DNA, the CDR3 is TGCGCCAGCAGCGAGACAGGGAATACCCAGTACTTC. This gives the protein CASSETGNTQYF.

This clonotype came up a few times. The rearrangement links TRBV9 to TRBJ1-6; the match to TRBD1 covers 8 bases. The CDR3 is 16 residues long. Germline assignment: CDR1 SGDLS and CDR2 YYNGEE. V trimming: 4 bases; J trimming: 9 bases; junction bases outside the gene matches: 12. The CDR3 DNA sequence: TGTGCCAGCAGCCTACGAGGGGGACAGGCGGGTTCACCCCTCCACTTT. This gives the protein CASSLRGGQAGSPLHF.

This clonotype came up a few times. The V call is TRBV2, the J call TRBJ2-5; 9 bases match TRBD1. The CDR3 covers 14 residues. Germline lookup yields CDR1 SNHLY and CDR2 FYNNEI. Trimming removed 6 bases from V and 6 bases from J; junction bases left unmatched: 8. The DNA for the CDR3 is TGTGCCAGCAGACCTGGACAGGGGACGAAGACCCAGTACTTC. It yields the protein CASRPGQGTKTQYF.

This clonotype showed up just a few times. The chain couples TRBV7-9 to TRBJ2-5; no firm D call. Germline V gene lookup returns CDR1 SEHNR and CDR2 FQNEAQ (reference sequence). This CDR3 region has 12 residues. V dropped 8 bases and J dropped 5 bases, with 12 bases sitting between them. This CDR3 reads CASRAQGETQYF. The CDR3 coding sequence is TGTGCCAGCCGGGCCCAAGGGGAGACCCAGTACTTC.

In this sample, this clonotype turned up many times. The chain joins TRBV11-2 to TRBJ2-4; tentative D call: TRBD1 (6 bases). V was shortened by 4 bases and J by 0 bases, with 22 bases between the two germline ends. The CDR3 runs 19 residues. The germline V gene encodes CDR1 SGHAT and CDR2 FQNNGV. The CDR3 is CASSSLTGANDLAKNIQYF. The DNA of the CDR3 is TGTGCCAGCAGCTCCCTGACAGGAGCCAATGATCTAGCCAAAAACATTCAGTACTTC.

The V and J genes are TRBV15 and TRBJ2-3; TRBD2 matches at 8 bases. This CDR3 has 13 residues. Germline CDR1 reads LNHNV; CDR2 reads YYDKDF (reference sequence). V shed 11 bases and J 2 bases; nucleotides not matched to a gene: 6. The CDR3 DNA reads TGTGCCGCCGGGGGGGACCTCACAGATACGCAGTATTTT. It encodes CAAGGDLTDTQYF.

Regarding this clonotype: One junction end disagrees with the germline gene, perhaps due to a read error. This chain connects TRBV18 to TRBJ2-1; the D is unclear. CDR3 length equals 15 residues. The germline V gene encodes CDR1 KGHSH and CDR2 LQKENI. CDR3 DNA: TGTGCCAGCTCACCTGAGGTAATCTCCTACAATGTGCAGTTCTTC. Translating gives CASSPEVISYNVQFF.

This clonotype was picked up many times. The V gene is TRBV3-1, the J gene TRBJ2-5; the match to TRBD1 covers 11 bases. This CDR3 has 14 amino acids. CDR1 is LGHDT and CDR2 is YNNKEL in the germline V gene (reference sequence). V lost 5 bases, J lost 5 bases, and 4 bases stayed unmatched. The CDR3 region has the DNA TGTGCCAGCAGCGGACGGACAGGGGGCGAGACCCAGTACTTC. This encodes CASSGRTGGETQYF.

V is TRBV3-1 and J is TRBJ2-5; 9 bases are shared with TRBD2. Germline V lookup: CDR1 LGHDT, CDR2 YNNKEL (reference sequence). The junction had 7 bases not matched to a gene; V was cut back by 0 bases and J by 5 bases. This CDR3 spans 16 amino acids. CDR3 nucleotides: TGTGCCAGCAGCCAAGATGGCGGGAGGGCCCCGGAGACCCAGTACTTC. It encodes CASSQDGGRAPETQYF.

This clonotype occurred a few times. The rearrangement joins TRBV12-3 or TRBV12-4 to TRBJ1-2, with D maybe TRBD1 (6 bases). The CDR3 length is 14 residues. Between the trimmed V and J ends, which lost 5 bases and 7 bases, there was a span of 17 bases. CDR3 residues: CASSDGQGRLGYTF. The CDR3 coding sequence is TGTGCCAGCAGTGACGGTCAGGGGCGACTTGGCTACACCTTC.

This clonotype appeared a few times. The CDR3 region is CASSQDWDRRYGYTF. Here the CDR3 DNA reads TGCGCCAGCAGCCAAGACTGGGACAGAAGATATGGCTACACCTTC. The chain has TRBV4-3 and TRBJ1-2; 7 bases fit TRBD1. Germline trimming cut 0 bases from V and 5 bases from J; bases unmatched to any gene: 6. CDR1 LGHNA and CDR2 YSLEER come from the germline V gene. This CDR3 has 15 amino acids.